These 13 T cell receptor beta chains originate from one sample sequenced in a study of blood T cell repertoires in COVID-19. Libraries were prepared by immunoSEQ multiplex PCR; TCRdb keeps only in-frame clonotypes and omits some of them. Among about 190,000 clones listed, roughly four fifths were seen once. The sequenced sample was peripheral blood. These receptors all come from a man aged 30 to 39 with active or convalescent COVID-19.

The table lists this clone with a few counts. The rearrangement links TRBV27 to TRBJ2-7, with 9 bases lining up with TRBD1. CDR3 length equals 18 residues. V lost 5 bases, J lost 1 base, and 15 bases stayed unmatched. From germline, CDR1 is MNHEY and CDR2 SMNVEV (reference sequence). In DNA form, the CDR3 reads TGTGCCAGCAGTCGCTCCGGCTCCGGGACAGGGATATCCTACGAGCAGTACTTC. Protein product: CASSRSGSGTGISYEQYF.

The chain employs TRBV7-9 and TRBJ2-7; 8 nucleotides line up with TRBD1. Germline lookup yields CDR1 SEHNR and CDR2 FQNEAQ (reference sequence). The CDR3 is 14 residues long. V gave up 1 base and J gave up 3 bases; unmatched junction bases: 2. CDR3 nucleotides: TGTGCCAGCAGCTTAGGGACAGGGATCTACGAGCAGTACTTC. Protein product: CASSLGTGIYEQYF.

J is TRBJ1-1 and V is TRBV2, with TRBD1 matching 11 bases. The CDR3 is made up of 13 amino acids. The junction had 3 bases not matched to a gene; V was cut back by 7 bases and J by 5 bases. CDR1 and CDR2 from the germline V gene are SNHLY and FYNNEI. The CDR3: CASIGTGGTEAFF. The CDR3 DNA reads as TGTGCCAGCATTGGGACAGGGGGGACTGAAGCTTTCTTT.

This clone was picked up one time. The V gene is TRBV6-5, the J gene TRBJ1-1; no reliable D call. Germline lookup yields CDR1 MNHEY and CDR2 SVGAGI. The CDR3 sequence is 16 residues long. V lost 0 bases to trimming and J lost 0 bases, with 11 bases between them. CDR3 loop: CASSYSGSFMNTEAFF. In DNA, the CDR3 is TGTGCCAGCAGTTACTCTGGGAGCTTTATGAACACTGAAGCTTTCTTT.

This chain uses TRBV7-2 with TRBJ1-2; 9 bases agree with TRBD1. The V gene end was trimmed by 1 base and the J gene end by 1 base; junction bases not matched to a gene: 4. Germline CDR1 is SGHTA and CDR2 is FQGNSA. CDR3 length: 16 residues. The CDR3 nucleotides read TGTGCCAGCAGCTTAGTTCTGGGACAGGGTAACTATGGCTACACCTTC. As protein: CASSLVLGQGNYGYTF.

V and J are TRBV30 and TRBJ2-2; perhaps TRBD1 as D (6 bases). V dropped 5 bases and J dropped 6 bases, with 16 bases sitting between them. Germline values: CDR1 GTSNPN, CDR2 SVGIG (reference sequence). This CDR3 has 14 amino acids. The CDR3 nucleotides read TGTGCCTGGTCCTGGGGGCCCTCCTCCGGGGAGCTGTTTTTT. Translated, it gives CAWSWGPSSGELFF.

The chain uses TRBV15 and TRBJ2-7; 8 bases match TRBD2. V lost 4 bases to trimming and J lost 2 bases; unmatched junction nucleotides: 4. Germline CDR1 and CDR2: LNHNV and YYDKDF (reference sequence). This CDR3 contains 14 residues. The CDR3 is CATSTRTSPYEQYF. Written as DNA, the CDR3 is TGTGCCACCAGCACGCGGACTAGCCCCTACGAGCAGTACTTC.

The J gene is TRBJ2-1, the V gene TRBV24-1; TRBD1 matches 11 bases. There are 17 residues in the CDR3. The V segment lost 3 bases and the J segment 5 bases; nucleotides outside the gene matches: 8. Germline CDR1 is KGHDR and CDR2 is SFDVKD. As DNA, the CDR3 is TGTGCCACCAGTGATACCACGGACAGGGGGCTGGACAATGAGCAGTTCTTC. The encoded protein is CATSDTTDRGLDNEQFF.

This clone ranks as medium-sized (0.01 to 0.1%). The V call is TRBV4-1, the J call TRBJ2-3, with 9 bases matching TRBD2. J lost 5 bases, V lost 2 bases, and 8 bases had no gene match. The CDR3 runs to 16 residues. Germline CDR1 reads MGHRA; CDR2 reads YSYEKL. In DNA form, the CDR3 reads TGCGCCAGCAGCCAACAGTTTAGCGGGGGTTTAGATACGCAGTATTTT. It translates to CASSQQFSGGLDTQYF.

The chain carries TRBV19 and TRBJ2-7, with TRBD1 matching 7 bases. The V and J ends lost 3 bases and 7 bases, in that order; junction bases with no gene match: 12. The CDR3 covers 15 residues. CDR1 is LNHDA and CDR2 is SQIVND in the germline V gene (reference sequence). The CDR3 region is CASSIQGQARWEQYF. The CDR3 DNA is TGTGCCAGTAGTATTCAAGGACAGGCCCGCTGGGAGCAGTACTTC.

The gene calls are TRBV30 and TRBJ1-2; 10 bases map to TRBD1. CDR3 length: 13 amino acids. Trimming at V came to 5 bases and at J to 4 bases, leaving 4 bases not matched to a gene. Germline V CDR1 and CDR2: GTSNPN, SVGIG (reference sequence). CDR3 in amino acids: CAWGTGVSYGYTF. The CDR3, as DNA: TGTGCCTGGGGGACAGGGGTTTCCTATGGCTACACCTTC.

This chain links TRBV12-3 or TRBV12-4 with TRBJ1-2, with TRBD1 matching over 9 bases. CDR3 length: 13 residues. V gave up 4 bases and J gave up 6 bases; unmatched junction bases: 3. The chain's CDR3 is CASSYRTGDGYTF. The CDR3 DNA reads TGTGCCAGCAGTTACCGGACAGGGGATGGCTACACCTTC.

The chain joins TRBV30 to TRBJ1-2; unclear D gene. Germline-derived CDR1 and CDR2 are GTSNPN and SVGIG (reference sequence). Trimming left V 0 bases short and J 8 bases short, with 13 bases between. The CDR3 covers 13 residues. CDR3 protein: CAWSVLPGGGYTF. The CDR3 coding sequence is TGTGCCTGGAGTGTACTGCCGGGAGGCGGCTACACCTTC.